The 15 T cell receptor beta chains below all came from one sample that was sequenced in a study of blood T cells in healthy people across ages. PCR was performed a second time for about 7 to 11 cycles using a sample-barcoded 5' primer and a J-beta primer mix. Each CDR3 protein gets one entry after TCRdb re-called the 5' RACE reads with MiXCR. The data contain roughly 800,000 distinct CDR3 sequences, approximately 25% of them singletons. These sequences were also reported in another study, on T cells of mothers and their children.

Material for sequencing was blood. These receptors originate from a boy under 18 in good health.

V is TRBV7-9 and J is TRBJ2-5; D is unclear. Trimming removed 5 bases at V and 0 bases at J, with 22 bases between. This CDR3 is 18 amino acids long. From germline, CDR1 is SEHNR and CDR2 FQNEAQ (reference sequence). CDR3 in amino acids: CASSPRRDLNSYQETQYF. CDR3 nucleotides: TGTGCCAGCAGCCCACGTCGAGATCTTAACTCGTACCAAGAGACCCAGTACTTC. The full variable domain, its missing parts supplied by reference TRBV7-9 and TRBJ2-5, is DTGVSQNPRHKITKRGQNVTFRCDPISEHNRLYWYRQTLGQGPEFLTYFQNEAQLEKSRLLSDRFSAERPKGSFSTLEIQRTEQGDSAMYLCASSPRRDLNSYQETQYFGPGTRLLVL.

The chain combines TRBV5-5 with TRBJ1-2; no clear D. V was trimmed by 1 base and J by 3 bases, leaving 16 bases between them. The CDR3 spans 16 residues. Germline-derived CDR1 and CDR2 are SGHKS and YYEKEE (reference sequence). The CDR3 protein is CASSLSTGRRDYGYTF. CDR3 nucleotides: TGTGCCAGCAGCTTGAGTACGGGCAGGCGCGACTATGGCTACACCTTC.

The chain combines TRBV7-3 with TRBJ2-5, with D unresolved. Germline assignment: CDR1 SGHTA and CDR2 FQGTGA. The V end lost 5 bases, the J end lost 4 bases, and 14 bases lay between the germline ends. The CDR3 contains 14 residues. The CDR3 nucleotides are TGTGCCAGCAGCCCATCTGGGGTCCCAGAGACCCAGTACTTC. Amino acid sequence: CASSPSGVPETQYF.

This clonotype was recorded a few times. The chain is built from TRBV6-2 or TRBV6-3 and TRBJ2-7, with D possibly being TRBD2 (5 bases). The CDR3 covers 15 residues. From germline, CDR1 is MNHEY and CDR2 SVGEGT. V was clipped by 2 bases and J by 4 bases, with 15 bases between them. The CDR3 bases are TGTGCCAGCAGTTACGGTCTAGCTCCTCCTTACGAGCAGTACTTC. Protein product: CASSYGLAPPYEQYF.

This clonotype was observed a handful of times. The V gene is TRBV7-2, the J gene TRBJ2-7, with 8 bases matching TRBD2. With the DNA end fitting TRBJ2-1 better, the J assignment may be wrong. This CDR3 is built from 15 residues. Germline loops: CDR1 SGHTA, CDR2 FQGNSA. DNA for the CDR3: TGTGCCAGCAGCCCCCCTGGACTAGCCGGCAATGAGCAGTTCTTC. It is translated as CASSPPGLAGNEQFF.

This clonotype was observed a few times. CDR3 sequence (DNA): TGCAGTGCGGCAGGGGGCCCCTCTGGGGCCAACGTCCTGACTTTC. It encodes CSAAGGPSGANVLTF. The chain joins TRBV20-1 to TRBJ2-6, with 8 bases identical to TRBD1. The CDR3 covers 15 residues. After removal of 6 bases from V and 0 bases from J, the junction contained 4 bases not matched to a gene. CDR1 and CDR2 from the germline V gene are DFQATT and SNEGSKA (reference sequence).

This chain connects TRBV5-1 to TRBJ1-1; D unresolved. CDR1 is SGHRS and CDR2 is YFSETQ in the germline V gene. V lost 1 base to trimming and J lost 1 base, with 8 bases between them. CDR3 length: 14 amino acids. In nucleotides, the CDR3 is TGCGCCAGCAGCTTGACAAGTGCGAACACTGAAGCTTTCTTT. Its protein is CASSLTSANTEAFF.

As concerns this clonotype: The junction departs from the called germline gene at one end, perhaps through a read error. The chain links TRBV29-1 to TRBJ1-2; TRBD1 matches at 7 bases. CDR3 length: 13 residues. Germline V gene data show CDR1 as SQVTM and CDR2 as ANQGSEA. This CDR3 is CSVAGQTKAGCTF. In DNA form, the CDR3 reads TGCAGCGTCGCGGGACAGACCAAGGCGGGCTGCACCTTC.

The chain links TRBV7-2 to TRBJ2-4, with a weak D call TRBD2 (6 bases). Germline CDR1 SGHTA, CDR2 FQGNSA. The V and J ends lost 4 bases and 1 base respectively, with 23 bases between them. The CDR3 contains 19 residues. The CDR3 bases are TGTGCCAGCAGCTCAACGGGGGACTTCGGCGGTACGGCCAAAAACATTCAGTACTTC. This codes for CASSSTGDFGGTAKNIQYF.

This chain uses TRBV20-1 with TRBJ2-3; D gene uncertain. This CDR3 spans 10 amino acids. Germline CDR1 DFQATT, CDR2 SNEGSKA (reference sequence). The V end was cut by 5 bases, the J end by 6 bases, with 6 bases between. This CDR3 reads CSAGRDTQYF. CDR3 coding DNA: TGCAGTGCTGGGCGGGATACGCAGTATTTT.

This clonotype was picked up a small number of times. CDR3 coding DNA: TGCAGCGTTGAAGGGGGGACTAGCGGAGACTACGAGCAGTACTTC. Protein: CSVEGGTSGDYEQYF. The rearrangement uses TRBV29-1 and TRBJ2-7, with 11 bases fitting TRBD2. In germline, CDR1 is SQVTM, CDR2 ANQGSEA. The V and J ends lost 1 base and 3 bases, in that order; junction bases with no gene match: 5. The CDR3 extends over 15 amino acids.

Only a few counts were recorded for this clonotype. V gene TRBV11-2 combines with J gene TRBJ2-5; TRBD2 agrees at 8 bases. The V and J ends lost 1 base and 7 bases, in that order; junction bases with no gene match: 11. Germline V CDR1 and CDR2: SGHAT, FQNNGV. The CDR3 runs 16 residues. DNA of the CDR3: TGTGCCAGCAGCTTAGCGGGGGGGCCCGGGCAGGTGACCCAGTACTTC. Protein: CASSLAGGPGQVTQYF.

This chain links TRBV11-2 with TRBJ2-5; D might be TRBD2 (5 bases). The CDR3 contains 14 residues. Germline CDR1 and CDR2: SGHAT and FQNNGV. Trimming took 5 bases from V and 2 from J, leaving 12 bases between them. In DNA, the CDR3 is TGTGCCAGCAGCGAATATTCGGGGCAAGAGACCCAGTACTTC. Amino acid sequence: CASSEYSGQETQYF.

This clonotype has only a few counts. The chain has TRBV28 and TRBJ2-4; D gene unclear. Trimming left V 2 bases short and J 9 bases short, with 5 bases between. The CDR3 has 11 amino acids. Germline V lookup: CDR1 MDHEN, CDR2 SYDVKM. The CDR3 bases are TGTGCCAGCAGTTTAGGGCCCATTCAGTACTTC. It encodes CASSLGPIQYF.

DNA of the CDR3: TGTGCCAGCAGTACACCGACAGATTCCTACGAGCAGTACTTC. This gives the protein CASSTPTDSYEQYF. V usage is TRBV28 and J usage is TRBJ2-7, with D maybe TRBD1 (5 bases). The CDR3 runs 14 residues. Germline V gene sequence: CDR1 MDHEN, CDR2 SYDVKM. The V end lost 5 bases, the J end lost 1 base, and 12 bases lay between the germline ends.